The clone carrying this TCR beta chain was observed a few times. CDR1 is DFQATT and CDR2 is SNEGSKA in the germline V gene (reference sequence). Trimming removed 3 bases from V and 3 bases from J, with 31 bases in between. This CDR3 region has 20 residues. TCRdb reprocessed the 5' RACE reads with MiXCR, giving one entry per CDR3 protein. Of 200,000 to 300,000 distinct CDR3 sequences in the sample, more than 20% are singletons; the top ten hold more than 0.6%. The data were taken from a study of CD8 T cells in ankylosing spondylitis. The TCR was taken from a male donor with ankylosing spondylitis or in good health (not recorded which). The rearrangement uses TRBV20-1 and TRBJ2-3; D remains ambiguous. Sequenced material: blood, either unsorted or a sorted T cell fraction (not recorded which). The CDR3 DNA reads TGCAGTGCTAGGGGTCTCCGACTCACCCCCACCATAATTGTGACAGATACGCAGTATTTT. It encodes CSARGLRLTPTIIVTDTQYF.